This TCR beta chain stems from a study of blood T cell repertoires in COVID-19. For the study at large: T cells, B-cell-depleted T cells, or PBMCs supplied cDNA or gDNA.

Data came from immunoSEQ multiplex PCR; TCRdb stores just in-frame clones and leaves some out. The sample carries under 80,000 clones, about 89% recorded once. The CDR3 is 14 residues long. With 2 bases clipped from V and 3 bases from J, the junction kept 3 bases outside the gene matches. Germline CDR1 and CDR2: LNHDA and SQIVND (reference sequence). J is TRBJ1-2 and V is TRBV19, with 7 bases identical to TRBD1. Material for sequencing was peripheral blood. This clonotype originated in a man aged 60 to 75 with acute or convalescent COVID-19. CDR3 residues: CASSILRGHYGYTF. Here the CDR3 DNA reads TGTGCCAGTAGTATATTAAGGGGGCACTATGGCTACACCTTC.